This record looks at one T cell receptor (beta chain) sequence and its context. This clone was counted a few times. Its antigen is not yet known. The input lacks base qualities; no much larger clone sits a single base away. PBMC libraries used mostly around 500 ng of input genomic DNA for deep sequencing, with six replicates per sample. The immunoSEQ hsTCRbeta kit was used to prepare TCRbeta libraries according to the manufacturer's instructions. The finished libraries were brought together in one pool at approximately 3 nM, which was then read using an Illumina NovaSeq 6000 S4 flow cell. In the authors' own workflow: The immunoSEQ Analyzer was used for raw data preprocessing and quality control. The analysis was restricted to productive rearrangements, with each unique CDR3 amino acid sequence defining a clonotype. Using the R package tcR, the researchers computed the Gini-Simpson index as their estimate of repertoire clonality. Gini indices were compared with Student's t test, and associations with tumor size change were assessed by Pearson correlation. TCRdb provides this immuneACCESS table in a form limited to in-frame rearrangements. Some clones are lacking; in checked studies, under half of them reflect an unresolved V gene, and why the rest are absent is not known. The V and J calls and clone size were taken over from that table, and D and trimming were inferred from the DNA. Counted in this sample were over 15,000 clones; 65% to 70% of them appeared once. Together, the top ten hold approximately 2.5% of the sample.

The data originate from a study of neoadjuvant anti-PD-1 for oral cavity cancer listed by TCRdb under 2021. Some background on the complete study: Patients mostly received three to four biweekly doses of nivolumab at 3 mg/kg before curative-intent surgical resection. A fourth nivolumab dose was given around day 43 to patients without progression, and definitive surgical resection was performed in those patients on days 50-56. A 33% response rate was observed in the parent correlative cohort, in which eleven to twelve patients were included. Under RECIST 1.1, a patient counted as a responder if showing complete response, partial response or stable disease, and as a non-responder if showing progression. The paper's findings and limits, for the study overall: Only a few patients per response group were included in the TCR analyses, and the authors called for validation in larger cohorts. After neoadjuvant nivolumab, T cell clonality (Gini index) in PBMCs was significantly higher in non-responders than in responders. Higher pretreatment blood Treg/Th17 ratios correlated with both higher pretreatment blood TCRbeta clonality and lower post-treatment tumor TCRbeta clonality.

Deletion took 7 bases off V and 3 bases off J, with a span of 13 bases between the germline ends. Counted from cysteine to phenylalanine, this CDR3 has 12 amino acids. Only the CDR3 region is kept as DNA, spanning 36 bases read in frame from base 1. CDR1 and CDR2, per the germline V gene, are SQVTM and ANQGSEA. The label giving this sample's time point can be read as: before neoadjuvant nivolumab. None of the patients had received prior systemic or radiation treatment, and all were newly diagnosed with stage II-IVA oral cavity squamous cell carcinoma. The cohort was composed of patients with HPV-negative, locally advanced oral cavity squamous cell carcinoma. No culture maintenance or expansion was done, as the peripheral blood mononuclear cells went straight to analysis. Samples were obtained from a longitudinal correlative study of a single-arm phase II trial of neoadjuvant nivolumab in oral cavity squamous cell carcinoma. Subject-matched pre- and post-treatment PBMCs and tumors from three responders and three non-responders were subjected to genomic DNA-based TCRbeta sequencing. Peripheral blood mononuclear cells were collected before nivolumab treatment and were collected again after treatment, at the time of surgery. The Maxwell RSC DNA from Cells kit was used to isolate genomic DNA from PBMCs.

The source of this sequence is a person between 40 and 79 years old with oral cavity squamous cell carcinoma. Sequencing was performed on PBMCs, taken before nivolumab (anti-PD-1) treatment. This chain is built from TRBV29-1 and TRBJ2-7; the D segment might be TRBD1 or TRBD2, since each matches 5 bases. The CDR3 loop reads CSAGDLSYEQYF. The sequenced DNA: TGCAGCGCTGGGGACCTGAGCTACGAGCAGTACTTC.